One and the same sample provided the 20 T cell receptor beta chains below, sequenced in a study of regulatory T cells in long-lasting Graves disease. The authors built TCR beta libraries using iRepertoire HTBI primers and Arm-PCR of CDR3 regions. TCRdb recomputed calls from the multiplex PCR reads with MiXCR, one row per CDR3 protein. Of fewer than 350,000 distinct CDR3 sequences listed, 15% to 20% are singletons. Time point given: newly diagnosed GD, antithyroid drugs for less than 3 months. From PBMCs, RNA was extracted and then used to make the TCR library. The material was peripheral blood mononuclear cells (PBMCs), obtained at new diagnosis, from a patient treated with antithyroid drugs. The source is a female donor with Graves disease.

This clonotype turned up a few times. V and J are TRBV19 and TRBJ1-2; D not resolved. The CDR3 consists of 13 residues. V shed 4 bases and J shed 8 bases, with 14 bases lying between them. Germline CDR1 is LNHDA and CDR2 is SQIVND (reference sequence). The CDR3 spells CASSKQTQMGYTF. CDR3 DNA sequence: TGTGCCAGTAGTAAGCAGACCCAGATGGGCTACACCTTC.

There are many counts of this clonotype. The rearrangement links TRBV7-2 to TRBJ2-5; 11 nucleotides line up with TRBD2. The V and J ends lost 1 base and 4 bases, in that order; junction bases with no gene match: 8. From germline, CDR1 is SGHTA and CDR2 FQGNSA. There are 17 residues in the CDR3. The CDR3 loop is CASSLGLVLAGAETQYF. CDR3 coding DNA: TGTGCCAGCAGCTTAGGTCTAGTACTAGCGGGAGCAGAGACCCAGTACTTC.

The J gene is TRBJ2-2, the V gene TRBV7-9; 7 bases are shared with TRBD2. J was trimmed by 6 bases and V by 6 bases; bases with no gene match: 7. This CDR3 has 14 amino acids. The germline V gene has CDR1 SEHNR and CDR2 FQNEAQ (reference sequence). CDR3 nucleotide sequence: TGTGCCAGCAGACCCCCCGCGGGAGCCGGGGAGCTGTTTTTT. It encodes CASRPPAGAGELFF.

The rearrangement links TRBV29-1 to TRBJ1-1; perhaps TRBD1 as D (5 bases). Germline V gives CDR1 SQVTM, CDR2 ANQGSEA. Between the trimmed V and J ends, which lost 3 bases and 3 bases, there was a span of 11 bases. CDR3 length: 13 amino acids. The CDR3 bases are TGCAGCGTTGACCGAGGGGAGTACACTGAAGCTTTCTTT. Its translation: CSVDRGEYTEAFF.

This clonotype was observed many times. The rearrangement uses TRBV4-1 and TRBJ1-4; D unresolved. The V and J ends lost 5 bases and 0 bases respectively, with 10 bases between them. Germline V CDR1 and CDR2: MGHRA, YSYEKL. The CDR3 spans 15 residues. CDR3 residues: CASSYDTSTNEKLFF. The CDR3 nucleotides are TGCGCCAGCAGCTACGACACCTCAACTAATGAAAAACTGTTTTTT.

This clonotype was found many times. The rearrangement joins TRBV6-1 to TRBJ1-2; D is undetermined. The length of the CDR3 is 12 residues. The V end lost 7 bases, the J end lost 8 bases, and 14 bases lay between the germline ends. Germline CDR1 reads MNHNS; CDR2 reads SASEGT. The CDR3 coding sequence is TGTGCCAGCACGTACGAAAGAGGGGGCTACACCTTC. Protein product: CASTYERGGYTF.

This clonotype was detected many times. V usage is TRBV27 and J usage is TRBJ2-7; 9 nucleotides agree with TRBD1. V dropped 4 bases and J dropped 6; count of bases not matched to a gene: 7. The germline CDR1 and CDR2 sequences are MNHEY and SMNVEV (reference sequence). The length of the CDR3 is 14 residues. For the CDR3, the DNA is TGTGCCAGCAGTTCCACAGGGGGCCGGGTCGAGCAGTACTTC. As protein: CASSSTGGRVEQYF.

This clonotype was recorded many times. The rearrangement links TRBV28 to TRBJ2-4, with 7 bases matching TRBD1. Losses at the gene ends were 6 bases for V and 0 bases for J; bases not matched to a gene: 8. Looked up from germline, CDR1 is MDHEN and CDR2 is SYDVKM. The CDR3 contains 16 residues. The CDR3 DNA sequence: TGTGCCAGCAGGACAGGGTACGACTTAGCCAAAAACATTCAGTACTTC. Its protein product is CASRTGYDLAKNIQYF.

This clonotype was observed at least ten times. The rearrangement joins TRBV27 to TRBJ2-5, with D perhaps TRBD1 (6 bases). V was shortened by 6 bases and J by 2 bases, with 13 bases between the two germline ends. This CDR3 comprises 14 residues. Per germline, CDR1 MNHEY and CDR2 SMNVEV (reference sequence). This chain's CDR3 is CASSFFGQQETQYF. CDR3 nucleotide sequence: TGTGCCAGCAGCTTCTTCGGACAGCAAGAGACCCAGTACTTC.

This clonotype was detected ten times or more. The chain carries TRBV14 and TRBJ2-5; unclear D gene. CDR3 length equals 13 residues. The germline gives CDR1 SGHDN, CDR2 FVKESK. V was pared by 1 base and J by 4 bases, with 7 bases between. The CDR3 spells CASSQAVRETQYF. CDR3 coding DNA: TGTGCCAGCAGCCAAGCCGTAAGAGAGACCCAGTACTTC.

This clonotype was picked up a small number of times. V usage is TRBV30 and J usage is TRBJ1-4; D might be TRBD1 (6 bases). Per germline, CDR1 GTSNPN and CDR2 SVGIG (reference sequence). The CDR3 loop spans 15 amino acids. Trimming stripped 1 base from V and 4 bases from J, with 13 bases between. Written as DNA, the CDR3 is TGTGCCTGGAGTGCTGTGGACAGTTATAATGAAAAACTGTTTTTT. Protein product: CAWSAVDSYNEKLFF.

This clonotype has a handful of counts. The chain combines TRBV5-6 with TRBJ2-7; 10 nucleotides align to TRBD2. CDR1 and CDR2 (germline): SGHDT, YYEEEE. The CDR3 extends over 15 amino acids. The ends lost 6 bases at V and 5 bases at J; junction bases unmatched: 11. This chain's CDR3 is CASMLIAGGRDEQYF. In DNA, the CDR3 is TGTGCCAGCATGCTAATAGCGGGAGGCCGAGACGAGCAGTACTTC.

The chain employs TRBV29-1 and TRBJ2-1; perhaps TRBD2 as D (6 bases). This CDR3 has 15 residues. V was trimmed by 7 bases and J by 0 bases, leaving 16 bases between them. Per germline, CDR1 SQVTM and CDR2 ANQGSEA. The CDR3 sequence is CSAFRDSGSYNEQFF. In DNA, the CDR3 is TGCAGCGCATTCCGGGACTCCGGCTCCTACAATGAGCAGTTCTTC.

This clonotype was counted many times. This chain links TRBV3-1 with TRBJ2-2; the match to TRBD2 covers 7 bases. Germline CDR1 and CDR2: LGHDT and YNNKEL (reference sequence). The J segment lost 3 bases and the V segment lost 0 bases, leaving 7 bases of the junction unmatched. The CDR3 loop spans 17 amino acids. The CDR3 protein is CASSQEVGGRDTGELFF. CDR3 sequence (DNA): TGTGCCAGCAGCCAAGAGGTGGGAGGGAGGGACACCGGGGAGCTGTTTTTT.

This clonotype appeared many times. The rearrangement uses TRBV28 and TRBJ2-1, with D perhaps given as TRBD1 or TRBD2 (6 bases each). The germline V gene encodes CDR1 MDHEN and CDR2 SYDVKM. V gave up 4 bases and J gave up 12 bases, with 16 bases separating them. This CDR3 has 13 residues. This CDR3 reads CASSSTGRQGQFF. CDR3 nucleotides: TGTGCCAGCAGTTCAACAGGGAGGCAAGGGCAGTTCTTC.

This clonotype was detected ten times or more. This chain links TRBV2 with TRBJ2-7, with a tentative D call TRBD1 (5 bases). Germline V CDR1 and CDR2: SNHLY, FYNNEI. The CDR3 runs 13 residues. The ends were cut back, 8 bases at V and 3 bases at J, with 14 bases in the middle. This chain's CDR3 is CASRRQGNYEQYF. In DNA form, the CDR3 reads TGTGCCAGCCGTCGGCAGGGTAACTACGAGCAGTACTTC.

This clonotype has a handful of counts. The chain recombines TRBV7-9 with TRBJ1-2, with 8 bases fitting TRBD1. This CDR3 has 18 residues. Germline V gene lookup returns CDR1 SEHNR and CDR2 FQNEAQ (reference sequence). V trimming: 5 bases; J trimming: 4 bases; junction bases outside the gene matches: 18. This chain's CDR3 is CASSVMKDRDLFAYGYTF. CDR3 nucleotide sequence: TGTGCCAGCAGCGTAATGAAGGACAGGGACCTATTTGCCTATGGCTACACCTTC.

The genes are TRBV19 and TRBJ2-7, with TRBD1 identical over 8 bases. V shed 5 bases and J 7 bases; nucleotides not matched to a gene: 7. The germline V gene encodes CDR1 LNHDA and CDR2 SQIVND (reference sequence). The CDR3 length is 13 residues. CDR3 amino acids: CASSSRTGPEQYF. In nucleotides, the CDR3 is TGTGCCAGTAGTTCCCGGACAGGGCCTGAGCAGTACTTC.

As for this clonotype: A far more abundant clone sits one base away, making this likely a read error. The V gene is TRBV19, the J gene TRBJ2-1; D perhaps matches TRBD2 (7 bases). Between the trimmed V and J ends, which lost 9 bases and 7 bases, there was a span of 19 bases. The length of the CDR3 is 14 residues. Germline assignment: CDR1 LNHDA and CDR2 SQIVND (reference sequence). This CDR3 reads CASRLDRGGNEQFF. The CDR3 DNA reads TGTGCCAGCAGATTGGATAGGGGGGGGAATGAGCAGTTCTTC.

This clonotype was counted ten times or more. The chain has TRBV20-1 and TRBJ2-7; D may be TRBD1 or TRBD2 (5 bases each). From germline, CDR1 is DFQATT and CDR2 SNEGSKA (reference sequence). The CDR3 spans 12 residues. V was trimmed by 6 bases and J by 3 bases, leaving 12 bases between them. Written as DNA, the CDR3 is TGCAGTGCCACCGGGACCCACTACGAGCAGTACTTC. It encodes CSATGTHYEQYF.